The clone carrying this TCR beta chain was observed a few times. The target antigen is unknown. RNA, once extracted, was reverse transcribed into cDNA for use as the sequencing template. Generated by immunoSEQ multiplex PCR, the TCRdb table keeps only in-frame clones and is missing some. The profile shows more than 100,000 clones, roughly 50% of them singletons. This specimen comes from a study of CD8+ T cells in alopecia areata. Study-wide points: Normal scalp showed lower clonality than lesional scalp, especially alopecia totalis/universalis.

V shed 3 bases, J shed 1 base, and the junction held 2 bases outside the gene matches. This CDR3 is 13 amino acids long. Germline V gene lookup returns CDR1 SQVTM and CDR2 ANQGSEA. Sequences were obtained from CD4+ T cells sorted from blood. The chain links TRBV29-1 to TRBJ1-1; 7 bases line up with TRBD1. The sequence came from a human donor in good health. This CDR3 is CSVDGQANTEAFF. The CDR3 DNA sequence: TGCAGCGTTGACGGACAGGCGAACACTGAAGCTTTCTTT.